This paragraph reports one T cell receptor beta chain. Which antigen it targets is not known. The input lacks base qualities; no much larger clone sits a single base away. TCR beta CDR3 regions were sequenced from DNA using the immunoSEQ hsTCRbeta Kit. The authors processed their data as follows. The ImmunoSEQ Analyzer was used to analyse the TCR sequencing data. T cell clonality was defined as 1 minus Pielou's evenness computed on productive rearrangements. T cell diversity was measured with the inverse Simpson index on productive templates. T cell density was expressed as TCR beta template counts normalized to usable DNA, with usable DNA estimated by amplifying and sequencing housekeeping genes. Two-sided Kruskal-Wallis tests were used to compare TCR metrics across histologic stages. In TCRdb, the immuneACCESS table is reduced to in-frame sequences with V and J assigned. These tables do not hold every clone; where another copy was compared, an unresolved V gene accounts for under half, and the others remain unexplained. D and trimming come from the DNA, and the V and J calls and clone size come from that table. The sample table lists about 8,400 clones, about 86% of them with a count of one. The top ten constitute about 8.3% of the sample.

Between about 2014 and 2017, the patients underwent resection in either Japan or China. Two lung cancer pathologists independently confirmed the histologic diagnosis of each case on H&E slides. Macro-dissection after pathologic assessment enriched premalignant or tumor cells for nucleic acid extraction. FFPE tissue was used for DNA isolation with the AllPrep DNA/RNA FFPE Kit. The data stem from a study of immune evolution from preneoplasia to lung adenocarcinoma (dated by TCRdb to the early 2020s). Regarding the complete study: HLA loss of heterozygosity was seen in about 7.6%, 15% and 36% of AIS, MIA and ADC lesions, and in no AAH lesions. The study used immune gene expression, TCR sequencing and multiplex immunofluorescence to profile the immune contexture of lung adenocarcinoma precursors and invasive adenocarcinoma. Resected precursor lesions (AAH, AIS, MIA) and invasive adenocarcinomas were each compared against paired morphologically normal lung tissue. The sample size was set by how many specimens were available, not by a prior power calculation. The immune data were integrated with whole exome sequencing and methylation data from the same cohort of nodules. The overall cohort comprised approximately 53 patients with pulmonary nodules who underwent surgical resection. A total of 45 to 55 patients contributed TCR sequencing data. According to the study, about 100 samples went through TCR sequencing. POLYSOLVER was used to infer Class I HLA alleles from exome data, while LOHHLA was used to detect allele-specific HLA loss.

General findings and caveats noted by the study authors: Normal lung had the highest top T cell clone frequencies, and these frequencies appeared to fall progressively from AAH through AIS, MIA and invasive adenocarcinoma. Clonality was highest in normal lung, while later-stage lesions appeared to show lower clonality but higher T cell density and diversity. KRAS-mutant nodules showed the highest T cell clonality compared with EGFR-mutant or double wild-type lesions. The findings reflected association rather than direct causation, and larger cohorts with long-term follow-up and longitudinal biopsies were considered necessary. All patients were from Japan and China, so applicability to Western populations was uncertain.

The clonotype originates from a person in their fifties or sixties with lung adenocarcinoma. Sequencing used FFPE invasive lung adenocarcinoma tissue. What the cell subset or site label conveys for this sample: frankly invasive lung adenocarcinoma (ADC).

The DNA sequence is as follows: TGTGCCAGCAGCTTAGGGATGGCAGCTGAAGCTTTCTTT. Its translation is CASSLGMAAEAFF. The rearrangement joined TRBV7-6 to TRBJ1-1; the D gene remains uncertain. V is clipped by 1 base and J by 6 bases, and the sequence between their germline boundaries is 9 bases long. CDR1 SGHVS and CDR2 FNYEAQ were looked up in the germline V gene. The CDR3 contains 13 residues, cysteine and phenylalanine counted. Only the CDR3 DNA is retained, 39 bases long and in frame from the first base.